This T cell receptor beta chain was found in a study of post-analysis software for immune sequencing data. Note on this clonotype: The antigen is not known. Being one base from a much bigger clone, this may be a read error.

Unique molecular identifiers featured in each of the TCR beta cDNA libraries. TCRdb re-called the PCR reads with MiXCR, one entry per CDR3 protein. The sample holds 400,000 to 500,000 distinct CDR3 sequences, approximately 42% seen once. The CDR3 totals 15 residues. With V trimmed by 4 bases and J by 1 base, 0 bases remained unmatched. CDR1 and CDR2 (germline): MRHNA, SNTAGT. Whole-study results and caveats: The study found TRBV5-6, TRBV5-1 and TRBV20-1 among a handful of TRBV segments more frequent in patients than controls. Under the F measure, samples that were prepared in one batch clustered strongly together.

The chain employs TRBV6-4 and TRBJ2-3, with 12 positions matching TRBD2. The TCR was taken from a girl aged 2-9 years with multiple sclerosis. The sequenced sample consisted of blood. The CDR3 nucleotides are TGTGCCAGCAGTGGGACTAGCGGGGGCACAGATACGCAGTATTTT. Translation: CASSGTSGGTDTQYF.